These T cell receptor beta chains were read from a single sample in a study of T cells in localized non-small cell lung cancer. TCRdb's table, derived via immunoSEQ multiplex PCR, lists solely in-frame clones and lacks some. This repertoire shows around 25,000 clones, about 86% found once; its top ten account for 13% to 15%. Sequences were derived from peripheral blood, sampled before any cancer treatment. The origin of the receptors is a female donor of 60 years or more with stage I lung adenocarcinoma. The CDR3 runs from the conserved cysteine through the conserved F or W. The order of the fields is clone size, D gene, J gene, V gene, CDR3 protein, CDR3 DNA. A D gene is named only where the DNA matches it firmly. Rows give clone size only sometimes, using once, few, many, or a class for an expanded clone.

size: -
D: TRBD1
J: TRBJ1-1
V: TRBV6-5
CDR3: CASSSGTGVRGTEAFF
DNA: TGTGCCAGCAGTTCCGGGACAGGGGTCCGGGGCACTGAAGCTTTCTTT

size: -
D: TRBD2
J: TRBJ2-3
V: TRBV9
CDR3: CASSPTLAALRTDTQYF
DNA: TGTGCCAGCAGCCCCACACTAGCGGCCCTCCGCACAGATACGCAGTATTTT

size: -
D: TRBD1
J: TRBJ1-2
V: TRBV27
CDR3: CASSLLGTDYGYTF
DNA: TGTGCCAGCAGTCTCCTCGGGACAGACTATGGCTACACCTTC

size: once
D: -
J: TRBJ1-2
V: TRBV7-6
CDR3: CASSLLGLRRRDYGYTF
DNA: TGTGCCAGCAGCTTACTCGGACTCCGAAGAAGGGACTATGGCTACACCTTC

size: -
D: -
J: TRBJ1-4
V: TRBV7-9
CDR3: CASSLVGRHEEKLFF
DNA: TGTGCCAGCAGCTTAGTGGGACGCCATGAAGAAAAACTGTTTTTT

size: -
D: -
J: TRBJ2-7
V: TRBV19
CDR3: CASGVTGSRYEQYF
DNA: TGTGCCAGTGGCGTGACAGGTTCGAGGTACGAGCAGTACTTC

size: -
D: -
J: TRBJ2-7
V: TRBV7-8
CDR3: CASSLAGAYSSYEQYF
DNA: TGTGCCAGCAGCCTCGCAGGGGCCTACAGCTCCTACGAGCAGTACTTC

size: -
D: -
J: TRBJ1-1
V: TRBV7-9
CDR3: CASSLNPPEGIPEAFF
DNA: TGTGCCAGCAGCTTAAATCCCCCGGAAGGTATCCCTGAAGCTTTCTTT

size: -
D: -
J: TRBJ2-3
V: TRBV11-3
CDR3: CASSLRDTDTQYF
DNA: TGTGCCAGCAGCTTACGAGACACAGATACGCAGTATTTT

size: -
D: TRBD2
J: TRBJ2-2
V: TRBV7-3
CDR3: CASSFGGRNTGELFF
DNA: TGTGCCAGCAGCTTTGGCGGGAGGAACACCGGGGAGCTGTTTTTT

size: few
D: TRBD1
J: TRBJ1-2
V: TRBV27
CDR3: CAIRPYGQGSPGYTF
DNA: TGTGCCATCAGGCCTTATGGACAGGGTTCGCCTGGCTACACCTTC

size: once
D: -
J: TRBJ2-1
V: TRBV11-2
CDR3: CASSLDNGPYNEQFF
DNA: TGTGCCAGCAGCTTAGATAACGGGCCCTACAATGAGCAGTTCTTC

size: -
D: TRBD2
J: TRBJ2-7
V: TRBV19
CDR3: CASSIGLAGNYEQYF
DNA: TGTGCCAGTAGTATTGGGCTAGCGGGGAACTACGAGCAGTACTTC

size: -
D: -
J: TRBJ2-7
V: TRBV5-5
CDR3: CASSSPVRGEGEQYF
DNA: TGTGCCAGCAGCTCTCCGGTAAGAGGGGAAGGCGAGCAGTACTTC

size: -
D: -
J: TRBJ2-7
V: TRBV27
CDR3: CASSQQGWSSYEQYF
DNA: TGTGCCAGCAGCCAACAGGGATGGAGCTCCTACGAGCAGTACTTC

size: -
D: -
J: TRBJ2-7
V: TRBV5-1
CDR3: CASSPGGGGKNEQYF
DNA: TGCGCCAGCAGCCCCGGAGGGGGCGGAAAGAACGAGCAGTACTTC

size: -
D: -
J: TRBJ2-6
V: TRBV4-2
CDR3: CASSQIQGSPGANVLTF
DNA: TGTGCCAGCAGCCAAATTCAGGGTTCCCCTGGGGCCAACGTCCTGACTTTC